This T cell receptor (beta chain) is from a study of T cells in women clearing cervical HPV infection. Study background: Cases: HPV16-related CIN3 or worse on histology, a couple of invasive cancers. For cases, blood was sampled a median approximately 150 days after lesion detection, interquartile range roughly 90 to 210 days. HLA type stays a possible confounder, typing being limited.

Notes on the study in general: TRBV6-7 relative abundance averaged approximately 0.1% in cases and 0.15% to 0.2% in controls.

Germline values: CDR1 DFQATT, CDR2 SNEGSKA (reference sequence). The V and J ends lost 5 bases and 6 bases, in that order; junction bases with no gene match: 11. The CDR3 covers 16 residues. As to this clone: The antigen is unknown. The DNA ends 3 residues before the CDR3 does, and the rest of the CDR3 is filled in from the germline J gene.

Libraries were prepared by immunoSEQ multiplex PCR; TCRdb keeps only in-frame clonotypes and omits some of them. Its clone listing holds some 15,000 clones. The sample comprised blood buffy coat. The V and J genes are TRBV20-1 and TRBJ2-3; 13 bases agree with TRBD2. The source of this sequence is a woman between 18 and 70 years old with a cervical HPV16 infection that either progressed to CIN3+ or cleared (not recorded which). This CDR3 reads CSALPGLAGESDTQYF. The part of the CDR3 DNA that was read is TGCAGTGCTCTTCCAGGACTAGCGGGGGAGTCGGATACG.